This TCR beta chain came from a study of cytomegalovirus exposure and HLA in healthy donors. The PCR used 60 Vbeta and 13 Jbeta primers. Here immunoSEQ multiplex PCR was the method, and the copy in TCRdb shows in-frame clones only, minus some. The sample yields some 70,000 clones, of which the top ten take up 6% to 8%. CDR3 length equals 13 residues. Germline-derived CDR1 and CDR2 are MNHNS and SASEGT. V gave up 6 bases and J gave up 4 bases, with 10 bases separating them. Sample: PBMCs. The chain uses TRBV6-1 and TRBJ1-5; weak D call: TRBD1 (6 bases). This clonotype was sampled from a female donor in good health and CMV-seropositive. The CDR3 DNA sequence: TGTGCCAGCAGAGTTGACAGGAATCAGCCCCAGCATTTT. Translated, it gives CASRVDRNQPQHF.